A selection of T cell receptor beta chains follows, all from one sample in a study of post-analysis software for immune sequencing data. TCRdb processed the PCR reads anew with MiXCR; each CDR3 protein has one entry. This table holds around 400,000 distinct CDR3 sequences, approximately 39% found once. Sequenced input: blood. The receptor set was obtained from a girl aged 2 to 10 with multiple sclerosis. CDR3s include the opening cysteine and the closing phenylalanine or tryptophan. D genes are given only for firm matches. Clone size is shown for a subset of rows, as once, few, many or a class of expanded clone.

v_gene: TRBV28; j_gene: TRBJ2-7; abundance: few; len: 16; d_gene: NA; CDR3nt: TGTGCCAGCACCGAAGGAAGGGTCAGAAGGGCCTACGAGCAGTACTTC; CDR3aa: CASTEGRVRRAYEQYF
v_gene: TRBV7-2; j_gene: TRBJ1-1; abundance: NA; len: 15; d_gene: NA; CDR3nt: TGTGCCAGCAGCTTATTGGACGGTGGGTTCACTGAAGCTTTCTTT; CDR3aa: CASSLLDGGFTEAFF
v_gene: TRBV20-1; j_gene: TRBJ1-2; abundance: NA; len: 12; d_gene: NA; CDR3nt: TGCAGTGCTAGAAACGGCCTAAGTGGCTACACCTTC; CDR3aa: CSARNGLSGYTF
v_gene: TRBV18; j_gene: TRBJ2-6; abundance: NA; len: 17; d_gene: NA; CDR3nt: TGTGCCACCGGCCCGTTCGAGGTTAGCGAGGGGGCCAACGTCCTGACTTTC; CDR3aa: CATGPFEVSEGANVLTF
v_gene: TRBV7-2; j_gene: TRBJ2-1; abundance: NA; len: 16; d_gene: TRBD2; CDR3nt: TGTGCCAGCAGCCAATCCGGGACTAGCGGGAGCGGTGAGCAGTTCTTC; CDR3aa: CASSQSGTSGSGEQFF
v_gene: TRBV10-2; j_gene: TRBJ2-1; abundance: few; len: 14; d_gene: NA; CDR3nt: TGCGCCACCACGGGGACATACCACTACAATGAGCAGTTCTTC; CDR3aa: CATTGTYHYNEQFF
v_gene: TRBV10-3; j_gene: TRBJ1-2; abundance: NA; len: 12; d_gene: NA; CDR3nt: TGTGCCATCAGTGACGCAGGCTATGGCTACACCTTC; CDR3aa: CAISDAGYGYTF
v_gene: TRBV3-1; j_gene: TRBJ2-1; abundance: NA; len: 16; d_gene: TRBD1; CDR3nt: TGTGCCAGCAGGGCGGCCGGGACAGGGACCTACAATGAGCAGTTCTTC; CDR3aa: CASRAAGTGTYNEQFF
v_gene: TRBV28; j_gene: TRBJ1-1; abundance: few; len: 14; d_gene: NA; CDR3nt: TGTGCCAGCAGTTTTAACGGGGGCGGGACTGAAGCTTTCTTT; CDR3aa: CASSFNGGGTEAFF
v_gene: TRBV7-2; j_gene: TRBJ2-1; abundance: NA; len: 15; d_gene: NA; CDR3nt: TGTGCCAGCAGCTCGCCCGACCTAGCGTTCCATGAGCAGTTCTTC; CDR3aa: CASSSPDLAFHEQFF
v_gene: TRBV11-3; j_gene: TRBJ2-1; abundance: NA; len: 15; d_gene: TRBD1; CDR3nt: TGTGCCAGCAGCTACAGGACAGGGTCACCCAATGAGCAGTTCTTC; CDR3aa: CASSYRTGSPNEQFF
v_gene: TRBV7-3; j_gene: TRBJ2-7; abundance: few; len: 19; d_gene: TRBD1; CDR3nt: TGTGCCAGCAGCTTTCGGGACAGGGGGACCATCCTCGGCCCCTACGAGCAGTACTTC; CDR3aa: CASSFRDRGTILGPYEQYF
v_gene: TRBV20-1; j_gene: TRBJ1-6; abundance: NA; len: 14; d_gene: NA; CDR3nt: TGCAGTGCTAGATTCCGGTCTCTTGGATCACCCCTCCACTTT; CDR3aa: CSARFRSLGSPLHF
v_gene: TRBV6-5; j_gene: TRBJ2-1; abundance: few; len: 15; d_gene: TRBD2; CDR3nt: TGTGCCAGCAGTTACATTGCGGGGGGGCCAAAATCGTTGTTCTTC; CDR3aa: CASSYIAGGPKSLFF
v_gene: TRBV6-1; j_gene: TRBJ2-1; abundance: once; len: 14; d_gene: TRBD1; CDR3nt: TGTGCCAGCCGACAAGGACAGGGGATCAGTGAGCAGTTCTTC; CDR3aa: CASRQGQGISEQFF
v_gene: TRBV29-1; j_gene: TRBJ2-1; abundance: NA; len: 16; d_gene: TRBD2; CDR3nt: TGCAGCGTTGAAGGGGGACTAGCGGGGAACAACAATGAGCAGTTCTTC; CDR3aa: CSVEGGLAGNNNEQFF
v_gene: TRBV29-1; j_gene: TRBJ1-2; abundance: few; len: 16; d_gene: TRBD1; CDR3nt: TGCAGCGTTGCATCAATGACAGGGAGTAGGACCTATGGCTACACCTTC; CDR3aa: CSVASMTGSRTYGYTF
v_gene: TRBV28; j_gene: TRBJ1-5; abundance: few; len: 14; d_gene: NA; CDR3nt: TGTGCCAGCAGTTACGGGTCGAGCAATCAGCCCCAGCATTTT; CDR3aa: CASSYGSSNQPQHF
v_gene: TRBV12-3/TRBV12-4; j_gene: TRBJ1-2; abundance: NA; len: 15; d_gene: NA; CDR3nt: TGTGCCAGCAGCCCGACCCTAGGATCTCTATATGGCTACACCTTC; CDR3aa: CASSPTLGSLYGYTF
v_gene: TRBV5-1; j_gene: TRBJ2-3; abundance: NA; len: 18; d_gene: TRBD2; CDR3nt: TGCGCCAGCACCCGAGGACTAGCGGGGGGTCGCGGCACAGATACGCAGTATTTT; CDR3aa: CASTRGLAGGRGTDTQYF
v_gene: TRBV28; j_gene: TRBJ2-7; abundance: NA; len: 11; d_gene: NA; CDR3nt: TGTGCCAGCAGTTTCCACATCGAGCAGTACTTC; CDR3aa: CASSFHIEQYF
v_gene: TRBV28; j_gene: TRBJ2-3; abundance: NA; len: 16; d_gene: TRBD2; CDR3nt: TGTGCCAGCAGTTTCGGGCAAAGCGGGAGTACAGATACGCAGTATTTT; CDR3aa: CASSFGQSGSTDTQYF
v_gene: TRBV29-1; j_gene: TRBJ2-7; abundance: few; len: 13; d_gene: NA; CDR3nt: TGCAGCGTATTCGGGGGGCAGGACTACGAGCAGTACTTC; CDR3aa: CSVFGGQDYEQYF
v_gene: TRBV6-6; j_gene: TRBJ2-7; abundance: NA; len: 14; d_gene: TRBD1; CDR3nt: TGTGCCAGCAGTTACGGGACAGCCTCCTACGAGCAGTACTTC; CDR3aa: CASSYGTASYEQYF
v_gene: TRBV7-9; j_gene: TRBJ2-3; abundance: NA; len: 15; d_gene: NA; CDR3nt: TGTGCCAGCAGCTCCCTCCCCACAGGGCAAGATACGCAGTATTTT; CDR3aa: CASSSLPTGQDTQYF
v_gene: TRBV12-5; j_gene: TRBJ2-5; abundance: NA; len: 13; d_gene: NA; CDR3nt: TGTGCTAGTGGTTTGTCACTCCAAGAGACCCAGTACTTC; CDR3aa: CASGLSLQETQYF
v_gene: TRBV7-3; j_gene: TRBJ1-1; abundance: NA; len: 13; d_gene: NA; CDR3nt: TGTGCCAGCAGCCCCGGGTATGGCAGTGAAGCTTTCTTT; CDR3aa: CASSPGYGSEAFF
v_gene: TRBV6-1; j_gene: TRBJ2-7; abundance: NA; len: 13; d_gene: NA; CDR3nt: TGTGCCAGCATGTGGTCTAACTCCTACGAGCAGTACTTC; CDR3aa: CASMWSNSYEQYF
v_gene: TRBV7-6; j_gene: TRBJ2-4; abundance: NA; len: 18; d_gene: NA; CDR3nt: TGTGCCAGCAGTTTAAGGGGGGGGAACCATCTAGCCAAAAACATTCAGTACTTC; CDR3aa: CASSLRGGNHLAKNIQYF
v_gene: TRBV7-2; j_gene: TRBJ2-1; abundance: few; len: 13; d_gene: NA; CDR3nt: TGTGCCAGCAGCTTTAAATGGGGTGCCCCGCCGTTCTTC; CDR3aa: CASSFKWGAPPFF
v_gene: TRBV6-5; j_gene: TRBJ1-2; abundance: NA; len: 12; d_gene: NA; CDR3nt: TGTGCCAGCAGTTACTGGGGGCAGGGCTACACCTTC; CDR3aa: CASSYWGQGYTF
v_gene: TRBV2; j_gene: TRBJ2-1; abundance: NA; len: 13; d_gene: NA; CDR3nt: TGTGCCAGCAGTAGGACACACTACAATGAGCAGTTCTTC; CDR3aa: CASSRTHYNEQFF
v_gene: TRBV6-2/TRBV6-3; j_gene: TRBJ2-7; abundance: few; len: 17; d_gene: NA; CDR3nt: TGTGCCAGCAGTCCCCCTCAAGCAGGGGATCTGCCCTACGAGCAGTACTTC; CDR3aa: CASSPPQAGDLPYEQYF
v_gene: TRBV6-6; j_gene: TRBJ2-4; abundance: many; len: 16; d_gene: NA; CDR3nt: TGTGCCAGTAGTAGACCCGGAGGGGAGGCCAAAAACATTCAGTACTTC; CDR3aa: CASSRPGGEAKNIQYF
v_gene: TRBV29-1; j_gene: TRBJ2-7; abundance: NA; len: 16; d_gene: NA; CDR3nt: TGCAGCGCTTTGGGAGGCAGGGGAGGCAGCTACAATGAGCAGTACTTC; CDR3aa: CSALGGRGGSYNEQYF
v_gene: TRBV29-1; j_gene: TRBJ2-7; abundance: NA; len: 15; d_gene: TRBD2; CDR3nt: TGCAGCGTTGAAGAAACTAGCGGGGGACCCTACGAGCAGTACTTC; CDR3aa: CSVEETSGGPYEQYF
v_gene: TRBV20-1; j_gene: TRBJ2-3; abundance: few; len: 14; d_gene: NA; CDR3nt: TGCAGTGCTAGGGCACCCTATAGCACAGATACGCAGTATTTT; CDR3aa: CSARAPYSTDTQYF
v_gene: TRBV13; j_gene: TRBJ2-1; abundance: NA; len: 16; d_gene: TRBD1; CDR3nt: TGTGCCAGCAGTTTCCTGCCGGGACAGGTAGTTTCTGCGCAGTTCTTC; CDR3aa: CASSFLPGQVVSAQFF
v_gene: TRBV28; j_gene: TRBJ2-7; abundance: NA; len: 14; d_gene: NA; CDR3nt: TGTGCCAGCAGTTTTGGAGGGGGCTTTTACGAGCAGTACTTC; CDR3aa: CASSFGGGFYEQYF
v_gene: TRBV27; j_gene: TRBJ2-1; abundance: NA; len: 15; d_gene: TRBD2; CDR3nt: TGTGCCAGCAGTTTACCTGCGGGGGGGGTTGGTGAGCAGTTCTTC; CDR3aa: CASSLPAGGVGEQFF
v_gene: TRBV6-2/TRBV6-3; j_gene: TRBJ1-2; abundance: NA; len: 11; d_gene: NA; CDR3nt: TGTGCCAGCAGGGCCGAATATGGCTACACCTTC; CDR3aa: CASRAEYGYTF
v_gene: TRBV29-1; j_gene: TRBJ1-2; abundance: NA; len: 15; d_gene: NA; CDR3nt: TGCAGCGTTGAAGGAGGACAGAATGCTAACTATGGCTACACCTTC; CDR3aa: CSVEGGQNANYGYTF
v_gene: TRBV4-1; j_gene: TRBJ2-1; abundance: NA; len: 17; d_gene: NA; CDR3nt: TGCGCCAGCAGCCAGGCCCGATGGGTCCGCTCCTACAATGAGCAGTTCTTC; CDR3aa: CASSQARWVRSYNEQFF
v_gene: TRBV5-1; j_gene: TRBJ2-5; abundance: NA; len: 14; d_gene: TRBD1; CDR3nt: TGCGCCAGCAGCGCGGACAGGGTGGGCGAGACCCAGTACTTC; CDR3aa: CASSADRVGETQYF
v_gene: TRBV7-3; j_gene: TRBJ2-1; abundance: NA; len: 16; d_gene: NA; CDR3nt: TGTGCCAGCAGCCTGACCATAGGGCCTAGAAATAGTGAGCAGTTCTTC; CDR3aa: CASSLTIGPRNSEQFF
v_gene: TRBV4-3; j_gene: TRBJ2-5; abundance: NA; len: 16; d_gene: TRBD2; CDR3nt: TGCGCCAGCAGCCTAGTGCGGGGAGGGGTCCAAGAGACCCAGTACTTC; CDR3aa: CASSLVRGGVQETQYF
v_gene: TRBV20-1; j_gene: TRBJ2-2; abundance: NA; len: 13; d_gene: NA; CDR3nt: TGCAGTGCTGGGGGGCAGGGGGCCGGGGAGCTGTTTTTT; CDR3aa: CSAGGQGAGELFF